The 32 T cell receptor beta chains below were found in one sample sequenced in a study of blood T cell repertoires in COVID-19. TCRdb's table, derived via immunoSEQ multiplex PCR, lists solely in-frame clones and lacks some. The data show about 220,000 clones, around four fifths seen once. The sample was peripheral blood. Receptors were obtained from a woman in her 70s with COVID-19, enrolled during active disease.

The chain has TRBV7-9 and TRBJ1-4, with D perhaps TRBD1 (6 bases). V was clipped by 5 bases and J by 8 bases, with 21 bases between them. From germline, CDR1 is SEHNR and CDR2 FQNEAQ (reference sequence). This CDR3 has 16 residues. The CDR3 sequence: CASSLFLDRRVEKLFF. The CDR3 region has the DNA TGTGCCAGCAGCCTATTCTTAGACAGGCGGGTGGAAAAACTGTTTTTT.

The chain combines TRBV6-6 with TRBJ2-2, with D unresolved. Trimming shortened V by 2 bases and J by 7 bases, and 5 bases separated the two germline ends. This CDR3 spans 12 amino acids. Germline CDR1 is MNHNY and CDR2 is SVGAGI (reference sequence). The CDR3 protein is CASSYLVGELFF. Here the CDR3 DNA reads TGTGCCAGCAGTTACCTAGTCGGGGAGCTGTTTTTT.

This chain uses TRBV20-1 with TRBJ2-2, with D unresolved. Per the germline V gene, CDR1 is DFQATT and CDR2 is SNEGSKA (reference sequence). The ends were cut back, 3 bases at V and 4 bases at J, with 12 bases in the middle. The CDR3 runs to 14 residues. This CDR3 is CSASSTSATGELFF. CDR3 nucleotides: TGCAGTGCTAGTTCGACAAGTGCCACCGGGGAGCTGTTTTTT.

The CDR3: CASSSGTGNQETQYF. The CDR3 bases are TGTGCCAGCAGTTCCGGGACAGGGAACCAAGAGACCCAGTACTTC. This rearrangement joins TRBV6-6 to TRBJ2-5; 9 bases align to TRBD1. CDR3 length equals 15 residues. Germline V CDR1 and CDR2: MNHNY, SVGAGI (reference sequence). Trimming at V came to 4 bases and at J to 0 bases, leaving 3 bases not matched to a gene.

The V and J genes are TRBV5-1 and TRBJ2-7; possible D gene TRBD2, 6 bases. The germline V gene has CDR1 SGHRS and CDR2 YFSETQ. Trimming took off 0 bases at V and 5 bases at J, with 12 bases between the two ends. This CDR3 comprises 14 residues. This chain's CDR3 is CASSLGGGLDEQYF. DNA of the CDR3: TGCGCCAGCAGCTTGGGGGGAGGACTTGACGAGCAGTACTTC.

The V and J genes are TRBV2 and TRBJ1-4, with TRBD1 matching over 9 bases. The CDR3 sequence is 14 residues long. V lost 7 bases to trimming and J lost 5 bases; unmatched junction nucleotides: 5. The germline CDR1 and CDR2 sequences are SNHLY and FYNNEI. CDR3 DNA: TGTGCCAGCAATTACAGGGGGCCCAATGAAAAACTGTTTTTT. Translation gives CASNYRGPNEKLFF.

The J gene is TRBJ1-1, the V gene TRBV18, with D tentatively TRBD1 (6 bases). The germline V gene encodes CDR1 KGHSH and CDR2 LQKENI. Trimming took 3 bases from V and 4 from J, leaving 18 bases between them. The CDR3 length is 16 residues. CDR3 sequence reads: CASSPGDTSYTTEAFF. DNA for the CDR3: TGTGCCAGCTCACCGGGGGACACCTCCTATACCACTGAAGCTTTCTTT.

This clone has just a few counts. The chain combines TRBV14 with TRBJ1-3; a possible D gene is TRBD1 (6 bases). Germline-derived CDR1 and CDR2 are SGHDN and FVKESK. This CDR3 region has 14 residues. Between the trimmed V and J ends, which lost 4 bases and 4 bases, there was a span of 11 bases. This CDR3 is CASSRAGAGNTIYF. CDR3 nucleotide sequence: TGTGCCAGCAGCCGAGCGGGGGCCGGAAACACCATATATTTT.

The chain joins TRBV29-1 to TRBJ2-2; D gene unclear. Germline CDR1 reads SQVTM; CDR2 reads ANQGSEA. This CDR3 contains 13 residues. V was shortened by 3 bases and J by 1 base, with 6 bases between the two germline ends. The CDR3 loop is CSVEGRNTGELFF. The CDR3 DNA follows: TGCAGCGTTGAGGGCAGGAACACCGGGGAGCTGTTTTTT.

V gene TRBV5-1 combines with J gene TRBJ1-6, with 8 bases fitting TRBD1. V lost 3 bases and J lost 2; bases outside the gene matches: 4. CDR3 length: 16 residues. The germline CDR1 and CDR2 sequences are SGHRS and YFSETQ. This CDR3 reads CASSWDRSAYNSPLHF. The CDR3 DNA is TGCGCCAGCAGCTGGGACAGGAGCGCCTATAATTCACCCCTCCACTTT.

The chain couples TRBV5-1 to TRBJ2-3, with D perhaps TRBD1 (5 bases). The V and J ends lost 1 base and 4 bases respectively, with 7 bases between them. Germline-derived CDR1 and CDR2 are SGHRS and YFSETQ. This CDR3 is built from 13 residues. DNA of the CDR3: TGCGCCAGCAGCTTGCAGGGCTCAGATACGCAGTATTTT. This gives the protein CASSLQGSDTQYF.

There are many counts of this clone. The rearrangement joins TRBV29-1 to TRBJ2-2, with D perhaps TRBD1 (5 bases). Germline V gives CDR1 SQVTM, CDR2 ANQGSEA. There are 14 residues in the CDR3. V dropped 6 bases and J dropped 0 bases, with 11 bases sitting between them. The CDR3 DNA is TGCAGCGTCGGACACGTATCGAACACCGGGGAGCTGTTTTTT. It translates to CSVGHVSNTGELFF.

The CDR3: CASSLTPTSGRYNEQFF. The CDR3 nucleotides are TGCGCCAGCAGCTTGACCCCAACTAGCGGGAGGTACAATGAGCAGTTCTTC. The chain couples TRBV5-1 to TRBJ2-1; 12 positions match TRBD2. The CDR3 has 17 residues. V lost 1 base, J lost 4 bases, and 6 bases stayed unmatched. Germline-derived CDR1 and CDR2 are SGHRS and YFSETQ. The full variable domain, its missing parts supplied by reference TRBV5-1 and TRBJ2-1, is KAGVTQTPRYLIKTRGQQVTLSCSPISGHRSVSWYQQTPGQGLQFLFEYFSETQRNKGNFPGRFSGRQFSNSRSEMNVSTLELGDSALYLCASSLTPTSGRYNEQFFGPGTRLTVL.

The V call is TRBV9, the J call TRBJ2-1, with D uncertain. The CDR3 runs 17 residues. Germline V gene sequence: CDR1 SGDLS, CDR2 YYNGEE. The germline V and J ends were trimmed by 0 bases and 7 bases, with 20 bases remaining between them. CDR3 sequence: CASSVGSRPPQTNEQFF. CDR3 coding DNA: TGTGCCAGCAGCGTAGGGAGTCGACCCCCCCAAACAAATGAGCAGTTCTTC.

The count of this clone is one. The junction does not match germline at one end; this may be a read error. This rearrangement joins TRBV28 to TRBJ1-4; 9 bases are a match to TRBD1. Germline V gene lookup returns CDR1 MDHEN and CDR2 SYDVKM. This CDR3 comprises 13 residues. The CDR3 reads CASSLSSRDRENF. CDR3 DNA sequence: TGTGCCAGCAGTTTATCCTCGCGGGACAGGGAAAATTTT.

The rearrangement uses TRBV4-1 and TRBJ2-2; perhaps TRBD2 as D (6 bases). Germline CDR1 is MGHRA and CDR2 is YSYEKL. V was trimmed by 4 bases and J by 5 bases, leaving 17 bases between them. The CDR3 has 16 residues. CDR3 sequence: CASSRGEGTGTGELFF. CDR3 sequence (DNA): TGCGCCAGCAGCCGCGGAGAGGGGACTGGTACCGGGGAGCTGTTTTTT.

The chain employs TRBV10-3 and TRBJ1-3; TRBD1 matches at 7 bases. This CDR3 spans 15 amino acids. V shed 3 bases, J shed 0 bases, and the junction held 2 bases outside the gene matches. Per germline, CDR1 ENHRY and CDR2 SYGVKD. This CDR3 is CAISETGDSGNTIYF. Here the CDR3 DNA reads TGTGCCATCAGTGAAACAGGGGACTCTGGAAACACCATATATTTT.

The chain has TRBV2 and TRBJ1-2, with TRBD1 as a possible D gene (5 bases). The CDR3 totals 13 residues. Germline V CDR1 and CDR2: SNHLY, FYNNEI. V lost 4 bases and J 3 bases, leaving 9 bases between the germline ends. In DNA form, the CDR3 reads TGTGCCAGCAGTGTATCCAGGGACTATGGCTACACCTTC. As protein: CASSVSRDYGYTF.

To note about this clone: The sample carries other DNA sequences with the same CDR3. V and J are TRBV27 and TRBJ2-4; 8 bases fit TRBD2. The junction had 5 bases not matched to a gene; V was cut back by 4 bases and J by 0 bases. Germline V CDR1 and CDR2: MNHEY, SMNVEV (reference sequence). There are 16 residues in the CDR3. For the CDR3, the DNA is TGTGCCAGCAGTTCCCTAGCGGGCGTAGCCAAAAACATTCAGTACTTC. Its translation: CASSSLAGVAKNIQYF.

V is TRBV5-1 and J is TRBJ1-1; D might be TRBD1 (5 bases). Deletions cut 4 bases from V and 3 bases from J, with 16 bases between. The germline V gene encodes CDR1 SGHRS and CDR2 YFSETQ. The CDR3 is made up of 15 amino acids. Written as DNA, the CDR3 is TGCGCCAGCAGCGTTAGAGCGGGGGGAGACACTGAAGCTTTCTTT. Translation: CASSVRAGGDTEAFF.

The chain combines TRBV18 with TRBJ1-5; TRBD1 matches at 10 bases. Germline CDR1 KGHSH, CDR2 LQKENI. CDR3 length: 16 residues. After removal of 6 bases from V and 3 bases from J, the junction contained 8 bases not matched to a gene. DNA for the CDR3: TGTGCCAGCTCTCGGGACAGGGGATCCCTCAATCAGCCCCAGCATTTT. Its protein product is CASSRDRGSLNQPQHF.

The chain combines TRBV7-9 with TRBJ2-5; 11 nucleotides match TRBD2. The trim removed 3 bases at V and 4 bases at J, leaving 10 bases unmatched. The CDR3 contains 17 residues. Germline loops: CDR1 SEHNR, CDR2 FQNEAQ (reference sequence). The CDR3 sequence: CASSFELAGVRGETQYF. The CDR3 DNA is TGTGCCAGCAGCTTCGAACTAGCGGGAGTTAGAGGAGAGACCCAGTACTTC.

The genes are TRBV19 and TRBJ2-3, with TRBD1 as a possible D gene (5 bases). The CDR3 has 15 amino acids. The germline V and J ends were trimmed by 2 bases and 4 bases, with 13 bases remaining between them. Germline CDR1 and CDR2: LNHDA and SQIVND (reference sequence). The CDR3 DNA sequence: TGTGCCAGTAGTATAATGTCAGGGAAGTCAGATACGCAGTATTTT. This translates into CASSIMSGKSDTQYF.

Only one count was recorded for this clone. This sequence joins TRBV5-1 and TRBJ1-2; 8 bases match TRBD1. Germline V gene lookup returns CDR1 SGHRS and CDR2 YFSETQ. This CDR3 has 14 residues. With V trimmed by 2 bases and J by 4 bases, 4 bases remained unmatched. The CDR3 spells CASSLRQGIYGYTF. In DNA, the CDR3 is TGCGCCAGCAGCTTAAGACAGGGGATCTATGGCTACACCTTC. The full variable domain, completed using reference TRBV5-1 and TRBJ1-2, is KAGVTQTPRYLIKTRGQQVTLSCSPISGHRSVSWYQQTPGQGLQFLFEYFSETQRNKGNFPGRFSGRQFSNSRSEMNVSTLELGDSALYLCASSLRQGIYGYTFGSGTRLTVV.

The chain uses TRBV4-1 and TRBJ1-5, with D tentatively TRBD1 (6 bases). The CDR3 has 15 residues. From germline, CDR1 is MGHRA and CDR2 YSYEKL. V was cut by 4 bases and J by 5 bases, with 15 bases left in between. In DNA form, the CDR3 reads TGCGCCAGCAGCCCCGAAGGGGGAAGGGATCAGCCCCAGCATTTT. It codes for CASSPEGGRDQPQHF.

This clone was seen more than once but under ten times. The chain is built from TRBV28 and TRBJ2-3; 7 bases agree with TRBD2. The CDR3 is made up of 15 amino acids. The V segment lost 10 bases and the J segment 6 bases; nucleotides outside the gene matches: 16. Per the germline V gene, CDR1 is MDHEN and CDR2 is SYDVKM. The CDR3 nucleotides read TGTGCCACCTTTCCAATTGCGGGAGATTGGGATACGCAGTATTTT. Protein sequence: CATFPIAGDWDTQYF. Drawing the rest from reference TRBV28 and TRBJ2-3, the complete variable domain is DVKVTQSSRYLVKRTGEKVFLECVQDMDHENMFWYRQDPGLGLRLIYFSYDVKMKEKGDIPEGYSVSREKKERFSLILESASTNQTSMYLCATFPIAGDWDTQYFGPGTRLTVL.

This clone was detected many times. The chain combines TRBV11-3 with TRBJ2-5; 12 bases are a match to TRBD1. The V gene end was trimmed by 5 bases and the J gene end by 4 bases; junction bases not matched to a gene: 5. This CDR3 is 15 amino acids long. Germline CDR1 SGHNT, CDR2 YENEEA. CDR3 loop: CASSAGTGGGETQYF. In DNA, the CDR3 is TGTGCCAGCAGCGCCGGGACAGGGGGCGGAGAGACCCAGTACTTC.

CDR3 in amino acids: CASSYSLTGSDTQYF. The CDR3 DNA sequence: TGTGCCAGCAGTTACTCGTTAACAGGGTCAGATACGCAGTATTTT. This chain joins TRBV6-2 or TRBV6-3 and TRBJ2-3; possibly TRBD1 for D (6 bases). Trimming took off 0 bases at V and 4 bases at J, with 11 bases between the two ends. Germline V gives CDR1 MNHEY, CDR2 SVGEGT. This CDR3 region has 15 residues.

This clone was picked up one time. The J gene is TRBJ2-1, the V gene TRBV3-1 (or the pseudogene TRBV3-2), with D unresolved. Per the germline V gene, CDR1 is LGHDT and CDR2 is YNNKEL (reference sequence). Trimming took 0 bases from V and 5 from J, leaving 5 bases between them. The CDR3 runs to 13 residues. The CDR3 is CASSQDGHNEQFF. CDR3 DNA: TGTGCCAGCAGCCAAGATGGCCACAATGAGCAGTTCTTC.

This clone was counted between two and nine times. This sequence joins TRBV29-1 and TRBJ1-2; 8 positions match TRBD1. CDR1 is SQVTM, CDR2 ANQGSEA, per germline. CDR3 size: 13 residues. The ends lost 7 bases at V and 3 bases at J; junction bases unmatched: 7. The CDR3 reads CSASDRVDYGYTF. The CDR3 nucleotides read TGCAGCGCATCGGACAGGGTAGACTATGGCTACACCTTC.

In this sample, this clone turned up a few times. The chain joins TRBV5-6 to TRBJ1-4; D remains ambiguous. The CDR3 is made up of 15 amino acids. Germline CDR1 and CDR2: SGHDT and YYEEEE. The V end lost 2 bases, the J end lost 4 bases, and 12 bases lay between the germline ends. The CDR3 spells CASSLQTSSNEKLFF. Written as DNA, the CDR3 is TGTGCCAGCAGCTTACAAACGTCCAGTAATGAAAAACTGTTTTTT. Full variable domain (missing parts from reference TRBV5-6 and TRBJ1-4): DAGVTQSPTHLIKTRGQQVTLRCSPKSGHDTVSWYQQALGQGPQFIFQYYEEEERQRGNFPDRFSGHQFPNYSSELNVNALLLGDSALYLCASSLQTSSNEKLFFGSGTQLSVL.

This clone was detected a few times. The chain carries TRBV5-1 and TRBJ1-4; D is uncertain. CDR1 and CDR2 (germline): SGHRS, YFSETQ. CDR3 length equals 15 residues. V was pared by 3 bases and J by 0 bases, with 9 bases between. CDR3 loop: CASSSGVATNEKLFF. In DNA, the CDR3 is TGCGCCAGCAGCTCCGGAGTTGCAACTAATGAAAAACTGTTTTTT.